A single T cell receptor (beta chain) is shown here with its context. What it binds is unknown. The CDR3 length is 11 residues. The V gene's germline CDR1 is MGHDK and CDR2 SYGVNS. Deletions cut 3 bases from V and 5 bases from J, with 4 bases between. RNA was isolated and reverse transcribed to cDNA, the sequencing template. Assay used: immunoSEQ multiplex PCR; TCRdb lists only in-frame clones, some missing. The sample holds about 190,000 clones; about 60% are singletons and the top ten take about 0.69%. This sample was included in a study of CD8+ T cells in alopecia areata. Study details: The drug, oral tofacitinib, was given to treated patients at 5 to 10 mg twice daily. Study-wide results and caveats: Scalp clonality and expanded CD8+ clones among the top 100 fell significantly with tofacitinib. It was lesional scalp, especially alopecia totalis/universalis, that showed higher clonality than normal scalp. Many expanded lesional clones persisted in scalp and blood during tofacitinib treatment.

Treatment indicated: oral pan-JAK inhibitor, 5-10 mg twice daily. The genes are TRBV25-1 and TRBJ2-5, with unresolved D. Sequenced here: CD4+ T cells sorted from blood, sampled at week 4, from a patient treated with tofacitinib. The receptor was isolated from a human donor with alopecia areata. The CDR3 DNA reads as TGTGCCAGCAGTGATCGCGAGACCCAGTACTTC. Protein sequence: CASSDRETQYF.